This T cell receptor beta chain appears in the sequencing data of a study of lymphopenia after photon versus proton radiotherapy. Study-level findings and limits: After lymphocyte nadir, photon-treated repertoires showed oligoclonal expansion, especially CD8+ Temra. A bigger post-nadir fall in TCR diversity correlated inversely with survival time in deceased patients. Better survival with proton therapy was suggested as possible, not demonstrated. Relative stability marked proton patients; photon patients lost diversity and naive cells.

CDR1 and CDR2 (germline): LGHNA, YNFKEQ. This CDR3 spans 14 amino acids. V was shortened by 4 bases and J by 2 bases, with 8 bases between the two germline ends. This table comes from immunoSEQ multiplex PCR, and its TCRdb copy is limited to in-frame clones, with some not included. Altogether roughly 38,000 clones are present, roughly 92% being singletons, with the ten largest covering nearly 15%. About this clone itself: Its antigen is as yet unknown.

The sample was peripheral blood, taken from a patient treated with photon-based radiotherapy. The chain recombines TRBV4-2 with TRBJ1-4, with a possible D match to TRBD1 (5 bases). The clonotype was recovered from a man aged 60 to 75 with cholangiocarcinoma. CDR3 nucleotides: TGTGCCAGCAGCCGGGGGGACACTAATGAAAAACTGTTTTTT. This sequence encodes CASSRGDTNEKLFF.